The 29 T cell receptor beta chains presented below share a single source sample, sequenced in a study of shared clonotypes between healthy human individuals. Clones were read by immunoSEQ multiplex PCR, and TCRdb kept only the in-frame ones, dropping some. The repertoire holds some 1.5 million clones, with 95% to 99% as singletons. Sequenced material: naive CD4+ T cells sorted from blood. As to subset: CD45RA+ positively selected. These receptors were collected from a young man in good health.

The chain joins TRBV7-2 to TRBJ2-7; D is ambiguous. Per germline, CDR1 SGHTA and CDR2 FQGNSA. This CDR3 spans 13 amino acids. V dropped 2 bases and J dropped 2 bases, with 7 bases sitting between them. CDR3 DNA: TGTGCCAGCAGCTTAAAAGGCCCCTACGAGCAGTACTTC. Translated: CASSLKGPYEQYF.

V is TRBV2 and J is TRBJ2-7; TRBD1 is a possible D gene (6 bases). V was pared by 3 bases and J by 12 bases, with 12 bases between. CDR3 length: 11 amino acids. Looked up from germline, CDR1 is SNHLY and CDR2 is FYNNEI. The CDR3 coding sequence is TGTGCCAGCAGTGAGGACCAGGGGCCGTACTTC. The encoded protein is CASSEDQGPYF.

The genes are TRBV28 and TRBJ1-6; TRBD1 agrees at 9 bases. Germline values: CDR1 MDHEN, CDR2 SYDVKM. The CDR3 is made up of 15 amino acids. V was clipped by 5 bases and J by 10 bases; unmatched bases: 9. CDR3: CASSLTQGANSPLHF. The CDR3 DNA sequence: TGTGCCAGCAGTCTAACACAGGGGGCTAACTCACCCCTCCACTTT.

The chain links TRBV30 to TRBJ2-3; possible D gene TRBD1, 6 bases. This CDR3 spans 12 amino acids. Per germline, CDR1 GTSNPN and CDR2 SVGIG (reference sequence). Between the trimmed V and J ends, which lost 5 bases and 0 bases, there was a span of 6 bases. The CDR3 DNA sequence: TGTGCCTGGGGGGGCAGCACAGATACGCAGTATTTT. This translates into CAWGGSTDTQYF.

A single count supports this clone. V gene TRBV7-6 combines with J gene TRBJ2-5, with 11 bases identical to TRBD1. J gave up 1 base and V 5 bases, and 3 bases lay outside the gene matches. Germline CDR1 and CDR2: SGHVS and FNYEAQ. The CDR3 is 15 residues long. CDR3 region: CASSKDRGRQETQYF. The CDR3 nucleotides read TGTGCCAGCAGCAAGGACAGGGGGCGCCAAGAGACCCAGTACTTC.

The chain links TRBV18 to TRBJ2-2; TRBD2 agrees at 9 bases. CDR1 is KGHSH, CDR2 LQKENI, per germline. The CDR3 loop spans 17 amino acids. Trimming at V came to 0 bases and at J to 5 bases, leaving 7 bases not matched to a gene. The CDR3 reads CASSPPGSGRVTGELFF. CDR3 nucleotide sequence: TGTGCCAGCTCACCACCGGGTAGCGGGAGAGTTACCGGGGAGCTGTTTTTT.

The rearrangement joins TRBV28 to TRBJ1-1; 7 bases align to TRBD1. The CDR3 has 15 amino acids. V dropped 5 bases and J dropped 5; count of bases not matched to a gene: 11. Looked up from germline, CDR1 is MDHEN and CDR2 is SYDVKM. CDR3 nucleotide sequence: TGTGCCAGCAGTCCGAATACCTACAGGGGAACTGAAGCTTTCTTT. Amino acids: CASSPNTYRGTEAFF.

The gene calls are TRBV30 and TRBJ1-2; D gene ambiguous. CDR1 and CDR2 (germline): GTSNPN, SVGIG (reference sequence). The CDR3 contains 12 residues. V lost 3 bases and J 4 bases, leaving 9 bases between the germline ends. The chain's CDR3 is CAWRGGSYGYTF. The CDR3 DNA is TGTGCCTGGAGGGGCGGATCCTATGGCTACACCTTC.

The rearrangement joins TRBV5-1 to TRBJ2-5, with D maybe TRBD1 (6 bases). Trimming cost V 4 bases and J 5 bases, with 15 bases left between them. The CDR3 loop spans 14 amino acids. CDR1 is SGHRS, CDR2 YFSETQ, per germline. This CDR3 is CASSPDWGLETQYF. For the CDR3, the DNA is TGCGCCAGCAGCCCCGACTGGGGGCTGGAGACCCAGTACTTC.

The chain has TRBV6-4 and TRBJ2-2; unclear D gene. From germline, CDR1 is MRHNA and CDR2 SNTAGT. The CDR3 is 13 amino acids. V was trimmed by 2 bases and J by 7 bases, leaving 8 bases between them. The CDR3 reads CASSDEVGGELFF. CDR3 sequence (DNA): TGTGCCAGCAGTGACGAAGTAGGCGGGGAGCTGTTTTTT.

The chain employs TRBV7-9 and TRBJ2-7, with D possibly called TRBD1 or TRBD2 (5 bases each). This CDR3 is built from 15 residues. Trimming took 3 bases from V and 4 from J, leaving 16 bases between them. Germline loops: CDR1 SEHNR, CDR2 FQNEAQ (reference sequence). CDR3: CASSFGHFGEYEQYF. Here the CDR3 DNA reads TGTGCCAGCAGCTTCGGACACTTCGGGGAGTACGAGCAGTACTTC.

The chain couples TRBV7-2 to TRBJ2-2, with 8 bases aligning to TRBD1. The ends lost 5 bases at V and 3 bases at J; junction bases unmatched: 5. Germline loops: CDR1 SGHTA, CDR2 FQGNSA. The CDR3 is 15 residues long. CDR3 sequence: CASSVQGADTGELFF. CDR3 sequence (DNA): TGTGCCAGCAGCGTCCAGGGGGCCGACACCGGGGAGCTGTTTTTT.

The gene calls are TRBV18 and TRBJ2-1; perhaps TRBD1 as D (5 bases). The length of the CDR3 is 12 residues. V shed 6 bases and J shed 8 bases, with 11 bases lying between them. From germline, CDR1 is KGHSH and CDR2 LQKENI. CDR3 protein: CASSQGEDEQFF. Here the CDR3 DNA reads TGTGCCAGCTCGCAGGGTGAGGATGAGCAGTTCTTC.

In the case of this clone: The sample contains more than one DNA sequence encoding this CDR3. This chain uses TRBV20-1 with TRBJ2-7; D is uncertain. This CDR3 comprises 11 residues. Between the trimmed V and J ends, which lost 3 bases and 3 bases, there was a span of 6 bases. The germline gives CDR1 DFQATT, CDR2 SNEGSKA (reference sequence). The CDR3 is CSASNNYEQYF. CDR3 sequence (DNA): TGCAGTGCTAGTAACAACTACGAGCAGTACTTC.

The chain is built from TRBV9 and TRBJ2-7; D may correspond to TRBD1 or TRBD2 (5 bases each). Per germline, CDR1 SGDLS and CDR2 YYNGEE. The CDR3 is made up of 16 amino acids. The V and J ends lost 0 bases and 1 base respectively, with 14 bases between them. In DNA, the CDR3 is TGTGCCAGCAGCGTAGGGGGCGGGCGATCTTCCTACGAGCAGTACTTC. Its protein is CASSVGGGRSSYEQYF.

Only one count was recorded for this clone. V and J are TRBV11-2 and TRBJ2-2, with D possibly called TRBD1 or TRBD2 (7 bases each). V dropped 5 bases and J dropped 5 bases, with 18 bases sitting between them. The CDR3 has 16 amino acids. Germline V gives CDR1 SGHAT, CDR2 FQNNGV. The CDR3 protein is CASSPPGRGGTGELFF. The CDR3, as DNA: TGTGCCAGCAGCCCCCCGGGCAGGGGGGGTACCGGGGAGCTGTTTTTT.

The chain carries TRBV5-6 and TRBJ2-1; 8 bases agree with TRBD2. Per germline, CDR1 SGHDT and CDR2 YYEEEE. The CDR3 is 15 residues long. The trim removed 1 base at V and 8 bases at J, leaving 8 bases unmatched. The chain's CDR3 is CASSLPSGSWDEQFF. CDR3 in DNA: TGTGCCAGCAGCTTGCCCAGCGGGAGTTGGGATGAGCAGTTCTTC.

The V and J genes are TRBV6-5 and TRBJ2-5, with D maybe TRBD1 (5 bases). The length of the CDR3 is 14 residues. Germline V gives CDR1 MNHEY, CDR2 SVGAGI. Trimming cost V 0 bases and J 5 bases, with 10 bases left between them. CDR3 residues: CASSYSRVWETQYF. Written as DNA, the CDR3 is TGTGCCAGCAGTTACTCCAGGGTTTGGGAGACCCAGTACTTC.

This clone was seen just once. Additional DNA sequences in this sample encode the identical CDR3. V is TRBV5-1 and J is TRBJ2-5; D call uncertain. The CDR3 contains 14 residues. In germline, CDR1 is SGHRS, CDR2 YFSETQ. V gave up 0 bases and J gave up 4 bases, with 10 bases separating them. The CDR3 loop reads CASSLDRVGETQYF. For the CDR3, the DNA is TGCGCCAGCAGCTTGGACCGCGTCGGAGAGACCCAGTACTTC.

The genes are TRBV7-2 and TRBJ2-7; no definite D call. Trimming removed 3 bases at V and 2 bases at J, with 11 bases between. Germline CDR1 is SGHTA and CDR2 is FQGNSA. The CDR3 covers 14 residues. CDR3 nucleotide sequence: TGTGCCAGCAGCTTTGTAGAGCCCGCCTACGAGCAGTACTTC. It is translated as CASSFVEPAYEQYF.

The chain carries TRBV10-1 and TRBJ2-5; 7 bases match TRBD2. The ends lost 5 bases at V and 3 bases at J; junction bases unmatched: 3. CDR1 is WNHNN and CDR2 is SYGVQD in the germline V gene (reference sequence). The CDR3 is made up of 13 amino acids. In DNA, the CDR3 is TGCGCCAGCAGTTCCCGGGGGGAAGAGACCCAGTACTTC. Translation: CASSSRGEETQYF.

The J gene is TRBJ2-3, the V gene TRBV10-1; 9 bases fit TRBD1. CDR1 is WNHNN and CDR2 is SYGVQD in the germline V gene (reference sequence). The CDR3 sequence is 14 residues long. The V and J ends lost 5 bases and 4 bases, in that order; junction bases with no gene match: 4. This CDR3 is CASSWTGVADTQYF. The CDR3, as DNA: TGCGCCAGCAGTTGGACAGGGGTCGCAGATACGCAGTATTTT.

V usage is TRBV9 and J usage is TRBJ2-5; no clear D gene. CDR1 SGDLS and CDR2 YYNGEE come from the germline V gene. The CDR3 is 15 amino acids. V lost 0 bases and J lost 5, with 14 bases in between. CDR3 loop: CASSVDPRAGETQYF. Here the CDR3 DNA reads TGTGCCAGCAGCGTAGACCCCCGGGCCGGGGAGACCCAGTACTTC.

This sequence joins TRBV25-1 and TRBJ2-2; D is undetermined. V was trimmed by 8 bases and J by 1 base, leaving 8 bases between them. The CDR3 totals 13 residues. Germline values: CDR1 MGHDK, CDR2 SYGVNS. CDR3: CASRWENTGELFF. The CDR3 nucleotides are TGTGCCAGCCGTTGGGAGAACACCGGGGAGCTGTTTTTT.

V gene TRBV11-2 combines with J gene TRBJ2-1; D unclear. The germline V gene encodes CDR1 SGHAT and CDR2 FQNNGV. V lost 1 base and J 8 bases, leaving 12 bases between the germline ends. The CDR3 runs to 14 residues. In nucleotides, the CDR3 is TGTGCCAGCAGCTTAGCCCCCCCGACATATGAGCAGTTCTTC. Translating it yields CASSLAPPTYEQFF.

The chain is built from TRBV6-5 and TRBJ2-7; the D call may be TRBD1 or TRBD2 (5 bases each). Germline CDR1 reads MNHEY; CDR2 reads SVGAGI. V was trimmed by 5 bases and J by 7 bases, leaving 18 bases between them. The CDR3 sequence is 14 residues long. CDR3 nucleotide sequence: TGTGCCAGCAGTCGCCGGGACCCACTTTGGGAGCAGTACTTC. This gives the protein CASSRRDPLWEQYF.

The chain is built from TRBV18 and TRBJ2-5; TRBD2 is a possible D gene (6 bases). The CDR3 runs to 15 residues. Trimming left V 3 bases short and J 7 bases short, with 18 bases between. Germline V lookup: CDR1 KGHSH, CDR2 LQKENI. The CDR3 region is CASSPVNSAEGTQYF. Here the CDR3 DNA reads TGTGCCAGCTCACCTGTAAACTCCGCGGAGGGGACCCAGTACTTC. Full variable domain (rest looked up from reference TRBV18 and TRBJ2-5): NAGVMQNPRHLVRRRGQEARLRCSPMKGHSHVYWYRQLPEEGLKFMVYLQKENIIDESGMPKERFSAEFPKEGPSILRIQQVVRGDSAAYFCASSPVNSAEGTQYFGPGTRLLVL.

The chain has TRBV5-6 and TRBJ2-7; either TRBD1 or TRBD2 may supply D (5 bases each). The germline gives CDR1 SGHDT, CDR2 YYEEEE. Trimming removed 8 bases at V and 2 bases at J, with 20 bases between. There are 15 residues in the CDR3. DNA of the CDR3: TGTGCCAGTATAAAACATGGGACCGTTGCCTACGAGCAGTACTTC. Translation gives CASIKHGTVAYEQYF.

V and J are TRBV29-1 and TRBJ2-1; D is perhaps TRBD2 (5 bases). The CDR3 is 14 residues long. Trimming removed 6 bases from V and 0 bases from J, with 12 bases in between. In germline, CDR1 is SQVTM, CDR2 ANQGSEA. For the CDR3, the DNA is TGCAGCGTGGCCGGGAAGAGCTCCTACAATGAGCAGTTCTTC. Translated, it gives CSVAGKSSYNEQFF.